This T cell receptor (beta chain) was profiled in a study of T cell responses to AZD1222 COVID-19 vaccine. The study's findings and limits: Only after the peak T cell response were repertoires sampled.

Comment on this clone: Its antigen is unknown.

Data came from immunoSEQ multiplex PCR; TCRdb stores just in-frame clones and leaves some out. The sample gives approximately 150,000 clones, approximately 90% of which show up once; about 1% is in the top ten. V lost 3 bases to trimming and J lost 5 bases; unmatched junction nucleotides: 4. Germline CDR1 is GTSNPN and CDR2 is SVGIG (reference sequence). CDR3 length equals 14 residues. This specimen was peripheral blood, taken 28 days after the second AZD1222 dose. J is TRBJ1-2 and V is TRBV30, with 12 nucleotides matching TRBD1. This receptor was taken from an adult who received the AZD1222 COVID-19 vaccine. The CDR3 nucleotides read TGTGCCTGGAGCGGGACAGGGGGCTTTTATGGCTACACCTTC. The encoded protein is CAWSGTGGFYGYTF.